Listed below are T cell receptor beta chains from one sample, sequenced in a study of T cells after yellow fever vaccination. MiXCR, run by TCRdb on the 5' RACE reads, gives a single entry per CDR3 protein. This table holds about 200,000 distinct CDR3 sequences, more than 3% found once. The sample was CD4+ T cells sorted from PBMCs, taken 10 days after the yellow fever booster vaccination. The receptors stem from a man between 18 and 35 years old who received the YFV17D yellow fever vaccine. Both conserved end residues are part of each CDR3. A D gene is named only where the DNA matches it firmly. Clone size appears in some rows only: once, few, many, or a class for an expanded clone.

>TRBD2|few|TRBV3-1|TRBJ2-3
TGTGCCAGCAGCCATATAAGGACTAGCGGCACAGATACGCAGTATTTT
CASSHIRTSGTDTQYF
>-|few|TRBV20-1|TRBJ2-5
TGCAGTGCTAACGAGTTAGAGACCCAGTACTTC
CSANELETQYF
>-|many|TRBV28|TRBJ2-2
TGTGCCAGCAGCCGGGTCCCCGGGAACACCGGGGAGCTGTTTTTT
CASSRVPGNTGELFF
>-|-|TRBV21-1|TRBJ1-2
-
CASFLWTGVDGYTF
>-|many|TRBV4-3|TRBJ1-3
TGCGCCAGCAGCCAAGAGTCATCCTCTGGAAACACCATATATTTT
CASSQESSSGNTIYF
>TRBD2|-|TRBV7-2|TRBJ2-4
TGTGCCAGCAGCGGCATCGGGGGTAGTCGGGAGGGCATTCAGTACTTC
CASSGIGGSREGIQYF
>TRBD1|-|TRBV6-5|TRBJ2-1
TGTGCCAGCTCAATAACCGGGACAGGGGCCTACAATGAGCAGTTCTTC
CASSITGTGAYNEQFF
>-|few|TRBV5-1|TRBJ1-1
TGCGCCAGCAGCTCGGAGAGGGGGTACACTGAAGCTTTCTTT
CASSSERGYTEAFF
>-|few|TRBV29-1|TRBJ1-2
TGCAGCGCCGAAGCGGGGTTCTATGGCTACACCTTC
CSAEAGFYGYTF
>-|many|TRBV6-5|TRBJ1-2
TGTGCCAGCAGCCCGGGGTCGTACTATGGCTACACCTTC
CASSPGSYYGYTF
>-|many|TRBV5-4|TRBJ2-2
TGTGCCAGCAGCGAATTAATGACAGCGAACACCGGGGAGCTGTTTTTT
CASSELMTANTGELFF
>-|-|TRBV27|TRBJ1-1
TGTGCCAGCAGTTTAGGGTTGGGCACTGAAGCTTTCTTT
CASSLGLGTEAFF
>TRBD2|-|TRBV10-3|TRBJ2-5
TGTGCCACCAGACCTAGCGGGAGTCAAGAGACCCAGTACTTC
CATRPSGSQETQYF
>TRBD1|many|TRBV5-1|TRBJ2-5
TGCGCCAGCAGCTCCGACGCCGGACAGGGGGCTGAGACCCAGTACTTC
CASSSDAGQGAETQYF
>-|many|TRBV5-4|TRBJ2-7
TGTGCCAGCAGCTTTGGGTTTGACAGCCCATCCTACGAGCAGTACTTC
CASSFGFDSPSYEQYF
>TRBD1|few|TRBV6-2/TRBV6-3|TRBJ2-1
TGTGCCAGCAGCCTACCCAGGGGGCGGTACAATGAGCAGTTCTTC
CASSLPRGRYNEQFF
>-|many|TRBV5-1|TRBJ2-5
TGCGCCAGCAGCTTGGGCAACGGACAAGAGACCCAGTACTTC
CASSLGNGQETQYF
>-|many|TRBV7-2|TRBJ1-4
TGTGCCAGCAGCTTAGTCGTGGCGGCTAATGAAAAACTGTTTTTT
CASSLVVAANEKLFF
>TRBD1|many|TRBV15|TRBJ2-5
TGTGCCACCAGCAGCCAGGGGGCCGATGAGACCCAGTACTTC
CATSSQGADETQYF
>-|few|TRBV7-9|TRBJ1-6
TGTGCCAGCAGCTTAGCCACGAGCTCCTATAATTCACCCCTCCACTTT
CASSLATSSYNSPLHF
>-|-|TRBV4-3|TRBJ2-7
TGCGCCAGCAGCCAAGATCGTGGGGTACCCTCCTACGAGCAGTACTTC
CASSQDRGVPSYEQYF
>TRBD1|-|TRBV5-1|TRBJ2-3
TGCGCCAGCAGCTTTGACAGGGTTTGGGATACGCAGTATTTT
CASSFDRVWDTQYF
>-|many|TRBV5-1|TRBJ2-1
TGCGCCAGCAGCCCCTGGGGAGGGGGCAATGAGCAGTTCTTC
CASSPWGGGNEQFF
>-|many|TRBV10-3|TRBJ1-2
TGTGCCATCAGTGGTCGGGAGAAGGATGGCTACACCTTC
CAISGREKDGYTF
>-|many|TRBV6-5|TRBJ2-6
TGTGCCAGCAGTTCCAACGACAGGAAATGGACTTTC
CASSSNDRKWTF
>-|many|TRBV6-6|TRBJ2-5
TGTGCCAGCAGTCAGAAAGAGACCCAGTACTTC
CASSQKETQYF
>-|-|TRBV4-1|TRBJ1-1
TGCGCCAGCAGCCAAGAGGGCAGGGACACTGAAGCTTTCTTT
CASSQEGRDTEAFF
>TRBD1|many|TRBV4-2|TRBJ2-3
TGTGCCAGCAGCCCGGCAGGGGGCTTAGATACGCAGTATTTT
CASSPAGGLDTQYF
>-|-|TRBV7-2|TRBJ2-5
TGTGCCAGCAGCTTAGGAGGTGGGGGCCCGTGGAAGACCCAGTACTTC
CASSLGGGGPWKTQYF
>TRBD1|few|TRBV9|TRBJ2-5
TGTGCCAGCAGCCCGAGGACAGGGGAAGAGATAACAGAGACCCAGTACTTC
CASSPRTGEEITETQYF
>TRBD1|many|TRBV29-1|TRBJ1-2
TGCAGCGTTTCCGGACAGGGAAACTATGGCTACACCTTC
CSVSGQGNYGYTF
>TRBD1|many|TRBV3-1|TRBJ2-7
TGTGCCAGCAGCCAAGAACTCGGACAGGGACAGAGCTACGAGCAGTACTTC
CASSQELGQGQSYEQYF
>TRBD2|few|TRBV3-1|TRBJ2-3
TGTGCCAGCAGCCCCTGGACTAGCGGGGGGCCTACCACAGATACGCAGTATTTT
CASSPWTSGGPTTDTQYF
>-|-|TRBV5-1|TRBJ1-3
TGCGCCAGCAGCTGGGACGGAGCTGGAAACACCATATATTTT
CASSWDGAGNTIYF
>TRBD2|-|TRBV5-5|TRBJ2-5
TGTGCCAGCAGCCAGACTAGCGGGGGGAAAGAGACCCAGTACTTC
CASSQTSGGKETQYF
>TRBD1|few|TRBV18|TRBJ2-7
TGTGCCAGCTCACCGCATCAGGGGGCCTACGAGCAGTACTTC
CASSPHQGAYEQYF
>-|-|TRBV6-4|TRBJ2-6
TGTGCCAGCAGTCCTTTTTTTGTGTCCGGGGCCAACGTCCTGACTTTC
CASSPFFVSGANVLTF
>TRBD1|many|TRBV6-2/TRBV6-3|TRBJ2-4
TGTGCCAGCAGTTACTCGAAAGTAGGGACAGACTTC
CASSYSKVGTDF
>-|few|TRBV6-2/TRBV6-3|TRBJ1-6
TGTGCCAGCAGACCAAAGACAGGTTATAATTCACCCCTCCACTTT
CASRPKTGYNSPLHF
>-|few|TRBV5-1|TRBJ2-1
TGCGCCAGCAGCTTGTGGGACGACCAATACAATGAGCAGTTCTTC
CASSLWDDQYNEQFF
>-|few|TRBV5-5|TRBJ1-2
TGTGCCAGCAGCTTTCTAGGGAAGGATGGCTACACCTTC
CASSFLGKDGYTF
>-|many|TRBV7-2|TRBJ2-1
TGTGCCAGCAGCCCGCAGACGTCTTCCTACAATGAGCAGTTCTTC
CASSPQTSSYNEQFF